This is a list of T cell receptor beta chains from one sample in a study of T cell responses to AZD1222 COVID-19 vaccine. Sequencing used immunoSEQ multiplex PCR; TCRdb keeps in-frame clones, though not all of them. The sample consists of 100,000 to 150,000 clones, 88% of them appearing once. The sample consisted of peripheral blood, taken on day 0 of AZD1222 vaccination. The origin of the receptors is an adult in good health. The CDR3 runs from the conserved cysteine through the conserved F or W. Fields, in order: V gene, CDR3 protein.

TRBV9,CASSVAGNTEAFF
TRBV10-3,CAISESRTGQPQHF
TRBV9,CASSGRAGGLYNEQFF
TRBV5-4,CASSPAASTYEQYF
TRBV7-8,CASSLNVGASNTEAFF
TRBV3-1/TRBV3-2,CASSQSSGSYEQYF
TRBV4-1,CASSQDGGQGAYGYTF
TRBV19,CASSMRGGSYNEQFF
TRBV19,CASSMRGTDSTDTQYF
TRBV9,CASSRGLRAGEAFF
TRBV7-2,CASSPVPGGYTF
TRBV9,CASSVAGPVAGGDGDTQYF
TRBV5-1,CASSLQGANEKLFF
TRBV9,CASSVTGGGGYTF
TRBV5-6,CASSLGPSGNTIYF
TRBV5-1,CASSGGLAEQFF
TRBV7-9,CASSSAGFRNEQFF
TRBV10-1,CASSEGGLGSHYGYTF
TRBV7-2,CASSSGRLGYNEQFF
TRBV7-3,CASSLISGGEQYF
TRBV9,CASSVGVDRAGNTIYF
TRBV7-2,CASSLEFQGPFAYEQYF
TRBV5-5,CASSLAGAMETQYF
TRBV5-1,CASSQGKNTEAFF
TRBV7-7,CASSLQQGSEQYF
TRBV2,CASSPGTADYGYTF
TRBV10-3,CAISEGLGDQPQHF
TRBV19,CASSSVSGGVEEAFF
TRBV2,CASTGFGGNTIYF
TRBV6-5,CASSFGQGGEQYF
TRBV7-3,CASTAGPSNTEAFF
TRBV3-1/TRBV3-2,CASSQQGYGYTF
TRBV6-5,CASSKQGDRQPQHF
TRBV28,CASSLTPGTGVYGYTF
TRBV28,CASTQGNHEQYF
TRBV5-1,CASSLVASSAYPYEQYF
TRBV6-5,CASSSDTLREQYF
TRBV7-9,CASSFDSGQETQYF
TRBV14,CASSLQQGRGYTF
TRBV6-5,CASSGAAYGYTF
TRBV18,CASSPGVGEKLFF
TRBV28,CASSLGTETNEKLFF
TRBV6-2/TRBV6-3,CASSAGTQYYEQYF
TRBV29-1,CSVEGQSGSYNEQFF
TRBV25-1,CASSRGTQPQHF
TRBV15,CATSRDLPGMNTEAFF